The T cell receptor beta chain under discussion was sequenced for a study of T-cell memory formation after mild COVID-19 (dated by TCRdb to the early 2020s). For the wider study: Most TCR sequence clusters were specific to one of the two donors. Longitudinal TCRalpha and TCRbeta repertoire sequencing tracked T-cell clones expanding and contracting after mild COVID-19 in a couple of donors. The cohort was made up of two young adult volunteers, one female and one male, who were previously healthy.

The table lists this clonotype with many counts. What this receptor recognizes is not known. Base qualities are not at hand, and no much larger clone is one base apart. The sequencer was an Illumina NovaSeq 6000. TCRalpha and TCRbeta cDNA libraries were constructed by 5'RACE with constant-segment primers, with sample barcodes and unique molecular identifiers being introduced. RNA was extracted from every sample with Trizol reagent. The libraries were amplified in two PCR steps, and the second step added a second sample barcode and Illumina TruSeq adapters. Libraries were sequenced on an Illumina NovaSeq with 2 x 150 bp paired-end reads. Per the original workflow: Reads were demultiplexed and collapsed into UMI-guided consensus sequences with migec v1.2.7. With mixcr v2.1.11, UMI consensuses were aligned to TRA and TRB V and J templates and assembled into clonotypes. Clonotypes were classified as expanded or contracted when called significant by both edgeR and NoisET, with noise models trained on biological replicates. edgeR calls used a false discovery rate-adjusted p below 0.01 and a log2 fold-change threshold of 1. As an exploratory analysis of dynamics, max-normalized trajectories of the 1000 most abundant clonotypes were examined by PCA with hierarchical clustering. The CD4 or CD8 phenotype of responding clones was assigned using the separately sequenced CD4+ and CD8+ repertoires. TCRdb's own reprocessing of the public reads used fastp at Q25 and MiXCR and kept productive beta chains. A single entry per CDR3 protein holds the most common genes and DNA from its merged rows. What appears here as the V and J calls and clone size reflects TCRdb's work, not the paper's. Here the sample has about 14,000 distinct CDR3 sequences; roughly a fifth occur a single time. The leading ten clones occupy 49% of the sample.

What the research found in general, with its limitations: The detection of some responding clones in pre-infection memory suggests that pre-existing cross-reactive memory T cells joined the SARS-CoV-2 response. Contracting CD4+ clones were found mainly in CM and EM memory subsets, while CD8+ clones were enriched in EMRA. Clones that contracted from day 15 to 85 showed balanced CD4/CD8 phenotypes, whereas a second wave of clones that expanded from day 15 to 37 leaned towards CD4+. The study covered only a couple of mild cases, and larger cohorts including severe cases with pre-infection samples were considered necessary. The second-wave clones that peaked on day 37 were not confirmed to be SARS-CoV-2 specific.

PBMCs were isolated by Ficoll-Paque density gradient centrifugation. Sequencing was done on a sample of PBMCs or a T cell subset sorted from them (not recorded which). The receptor comes from an adult woman who had mild COVID-19 (a few samples of this study predate the infection). The sample titles of this study are shuffled in the database, so cell type and time point are left out; the donor was told from shared clones.

The CDR3 corresponds to CASGPEYSYNSPLHF. The DNA sequence is as follows: TGTGCTAGTGGTCCGGAGTACTCCTATAATTCACCCCTCCACTTT. The sequence joins TRBV12-5 to TRBJ1-6; no D segment can be confidently identified. The junction shows trimming of 5 bases on V and 0 bases on J, plus 8 bases between the germline ends. The CDR1 and CDR2 encoded by the germline V gene are LGHNT and FRNRAP. Reading from cysteine to phenylalanine, the CDR3 counts 15 amino acids. CDR3 DNA only is kept here, 45 bases in frame from base 1.